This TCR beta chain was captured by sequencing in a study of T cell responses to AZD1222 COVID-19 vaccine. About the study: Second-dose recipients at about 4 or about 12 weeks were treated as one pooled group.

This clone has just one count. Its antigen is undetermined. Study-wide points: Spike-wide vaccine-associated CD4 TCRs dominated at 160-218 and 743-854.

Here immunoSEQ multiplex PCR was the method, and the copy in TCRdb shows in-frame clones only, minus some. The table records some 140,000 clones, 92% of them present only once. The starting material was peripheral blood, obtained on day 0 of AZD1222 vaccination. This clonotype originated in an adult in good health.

This chain's CDR3 is CASSLASLGAHTGELFF. The CDR3 DNA reads as TGTGCCAGCAGCTTAGCATCGTTGGGAGCCCACACCGGGGAGCTGTTTTTT. The chain is built from TRBV7-9 and TRBJ2-2; perhaps TRBD2 as D (5 bases). Germline V CDR1 and CDR2: SEHNR, FQNEAQ (reference sequence). V dropped 0 bases and J dropped 3 bases, with 14 bases sitting between them. The CDR3 loop spans 17 amino acids. The full variable domain, rest sourced from reference TRBV7-9 and TRBJ2-2, is DTGVSQNPRHKITKRGQNVTFRCDPISEHNRLYWYRQTLGQGPEFLTYFQNEAQLEKSRLLSDRFSAERPKGSFSTLEIQRTEQGDSAMYLCASSLASLGAHTGELFFGEGSRLTVL.